This T cell receptor (beta chain) was sequenced during a study of OX40 agonist ivuxolimab in advanced cancers. Comments on this clone: The antigen is undetermined.

Whole-study findings and limits: Expanded peripheral T cells had an undetermined antigen specificity.

This CDR3 has 17 amino acids. Germline values: CDR1 SGHVS, CDR2 FQNEAQ. V lost 5 bases to trimming and J lost 0 bases, with 18 bases between them. Data came from immunoSEQ multiplex PCR; TCRdb stores just in-frame clones and leaves some out. The sample yields some 40,000 clones, roughly 91% seen once. This chain uses TRBV7-8 with TRBJ2-3, with TRBD1 as a possible D gene (6 bases). The sequencing here drew on CD4+ or CD8+ T cells sorted from blood, taken in a trial of the OX40 agonist ivuxolimab. The clonotype originates from an adult with an advanced solid tumor such as melanoma, head and neck, liver or kidney cancer. The chain's CDR3 is CASSMGPGEISTDTQYF. The CDR3 nucleotides read TGTGCCAGCAGCATGGGTCCAGGGGAGATAAGCACAGATACGCAGTATTTT.